This T cell receptor beta chain was sequenced during a study of human T cells and chemical hapten exposure. Unique molecular identifiers were attached to individual cDNA molecules within the library. In the original analysis: Ranging from roughly 23,224 to 700,000, TCR counts per sample had a median value of approximately 99,000. TCRdb passed the RACE reads through MiXCR, listing each CDR3 protein once. The V and J calls come from TCRdb's annotation, not from the publication. This repertoire shows fewer than 300,000 distinct CDR3 sequences, about 8.6% found once; its top ten account for under 2.5%. This clonotype was found many times. Its antigen is not identified. Notes on the study in general: Sensitizing to DPC left TCRs with a frequency above 1 in 1000 unaltered.

Specified time point: pre-sensitization, week 0. Treatment in this sample: therapeutic diphenylcyclopropenone sensitization with weekly scalp DPC. Sequenced material: whole blood, taken in connection with sensitization to the hapten diphenylcyclopropenone (DPC). The clonotype originates from a woman aged 40 to 50 with alopecia areata. Some clones in this sample may be carry-over from other donors' samples.

CDR3 in amino acids: CASSLNWDLGYTF. CDR3 DNA sequence: TGTGCCAGCAGCTTAAATTGGGACCTTGGCTACACCTTC. The chain uses TRBV7-9 and TRBJ1-2; the D gene is possibly TRBD1 (5 bases). Germline V gene data show CDR1 as SEHNR and CDR2 as FQNEAQ (reference sequence). The CDR3 is 13 amino acids. The germline V and J ends were trimmed by 2 bases and 7 bases, with 11 bases remaining between them. Using reference TRBV7-9 and TRBJ1-2 for the parts outside the CDR3, the full variable domain is DTGVSQNPRHKITKRGQNVTFRCDPISEHNRLYWYRQTLGQGPEFLTYFQNEAQLEKSRLLSDRFSAERPKGSFSTLEIQRTEQGDSAMYLCASSLNWDLGYTFGSGTRLTVV.